These 14 T cell receptor beta chains were sequenced from one sample in a study of blood T cell repertoires in COVID-19. Data came from immunoSEQ multiplex PCR; TCRdb stores just in-frame clones and leaves some out. The profile shows about 76,000 clones, around nine tenths of them singletons. The sample comprised peripheral blood. Every receptor here comes from a human donor in a cohort sampled during active COVID-19.

This clone was detected only a few times. The gene calls are TRBV10-3 and TRBJ2-7; the match to TRBD2 covers 12 bases. Germline lookup yields CDR1 ENHRY and CDR2 SYGVKD. CDR3 size: 17 residues. The V and J ends lost 2 bases and 0 bases, in that order; junction bases with no gene match: 5. CDR3 DNA sequence: TGTGCCATCAGTGAGGGACTAGCGGGGCTTAGCTCCTACGAGCAGTACTTC. Amino acids: CAISEGLAGLSSYEQYF.

This chain joins TRBV19 and TRBJ1-2, with D perhaps matching TRBD1 (6 bases). The CDR3 has 14 residues. CDR1 LNHDA and CDR2 SQIVND come from the germline V gene (reference sequence). Trimming pared 5 bases from V and 8 bases from J, leaving 18 bases between. The CDR3 sequence is CASSPGVGFWGYTF. Written as DNA, the CDR3 is TGTGCCAGTAGTCCAGGGGTCGGTTTTTGGGGCTACACCTTC.

CDR3 DNA sequence: TGTGCCAGCAGTGAACGGAGGAGTCTGAGTGGCTACACCTTC. The encoded protein is CASSERRSLSGYTF. The J gene is TRBJ1-2, the V gene TRBV2, with no clear D. Germline loops: CDR1 SNHLY, CDR2 FYNNEI. Trimming removed 2 bases from V and 7 bases from J, with 14 bases in between. This CDR3 is 14 amino acids long.

This clone was counted a single time. V gene TRBV2 combines with J gene TRBJ2-4; D is possibly TRBD1 (7 bases). The germline V and J ends were trimmed by 2 bases and 5 bases, with 13 bases remaining between them. Germline values: CDR1 SNHLY, CDR2 FYNNEI. CDR3 length: 15 residues. The CDR3 DNA sequence: TGTGCCAGCAGTGAACAGGGGGGTAACCAAAACATTCAGTACTTC. The encoded protein is CASSEQGGNQNIQYF.

This clone has only one observation. The chain recombines TRBV11-3 with TRBJ2-3, with 7 positions matching TRBD1. The V gene end was trimmed by 5 bases and the J gene end by 1 base; junction bases not matched to a gene: 0. Germline V gives CDR1 SGHNT, CDR2 YENEEA. The CDR3 spans 13 residues. The CDR3 DNA follows: TGTGCCAGCAGCGGACAGGGCACAGATACGCAGTATTTT. The encoded protein is CASSGQGTDTQYF.

V and J are TRBV18 and TRBJ1-1; D is uncertain. V dropped 0 bases and J dropped 1 base, with 6 bases sitting between them. This CDR3 contains 14 residues. Germline assignment: CDR1 KGHSH and CDR2 LQKENI. The CDR3 nucleotides read TGTGCCAGCTCACCACCCTCGTGGAACACTGAAGCTTTCTTT. Its translation is CASSPPSWNTEAFF.

The rearrangement joins TRBV5-6 to TRBJ2-2, with D perhaps TRBD1 (5 bases). Deletions cut 1 base from V and 5 bases from J, with 15 bases between. CDR1 is SGHDT and CDR2 is YYEEEE in the germline V gene. The CDR3 runs to 16 residues. The CDR3 is CASSLFGQGSTGELFF. CDR3 bases: TGTGCCAGCAGCTTGTTTGGCCAGGGTAGTACCGGGGAGCTGTTTTTT.

The chain combines TRBV7-9 with TRBJ1-1, with 7 bases matching TRBD1. The CDR3 totals 14 residues. V was clipped by 4 bases and J by 5 bases; unmatched bases: 7. Germline assignment: CDR1 SEHNR and CDR2 FQNEAQ (reference sequence). CDR3 DNA: TGTGCCAGCAGCTCGACAGGGATGGGAACTGAAGCTTTCTTT. It codes for CASSSTGMGTEAFF. The full variable domain, its missing parts supplied by reference TRBV7-9 and TRBJ1-1, is DTGVSQNPRHKITKRGQNVTFRCDPISEHNRLYWYRQTLGQGPEFLTYFQNEAQLEKSRLLSDRFSAERPKGSFSTLEIQRTEQGDSAMYLCASSSTGMGTEAFFGQGTRLTVV.

This sequence joins TRBV2 and TRBJ2-4, with a weak D call TRBD1 (6 bases). Trimming took 5 bases from V and 4 from J, leaving 9 bases between them. The length of the CDR3 is 13 residues. Germline V CDR1 and CDR2: SNHLY, FYNNEI. This CDR3 reads CASSSGQKNIQYF. In nucleotides, the CDR3 is TGTGCCAGCAGTTCAGGACAGAAAAACATTCAGTACTTC.

The chain has TRBV18 and TRBJ1-2; D might be TRBD1 (5 bases). V lost 3 bases to trimming and J lost 4 bases, with 9 bases between them. Germline CDR1 is KGHSH and CDR2 is LQKENI. The length of the CDR3 is 13 residues. The CDR3 is CASSPEGPYGYTF. The CDR3 coding sequence is TGTGCCAGCTCACCGGAGGGGCCCTATGGCTACACCTTC.

The chain is built from TRBV4-2 and TRBJ2-3; TRBD2 matches at 8 bases. The germline gives CDR1 LGHNA, CDR2 YNFKEQ. This CDR3 region has 14 residues. V lost 3 bases, J lost 4 bases, and 3 bases stayed unmatched. CDR3 in DNA: TGTGCCAGCAGCCAGGGGACTAGGGCAGATACGCAGTATTTT. It codes for CASSQGTRADTQYF.

The chain combines TRBV6-5 with TRBJ2-7, with 9 bases fitting TRBD2. There are 15 residues in the CDR3. The trim removed 8 bases at V and 1 base at J, leaving 9 bases unmatched. The germline CDR1 and CDR2 sequences are MNHEY and SVGAGI. The CDR3 DNA follows: TGTGCCAGCGCTTCAGGAGCGGGGGGATCCTACGAGCAGTACTTC. Protein sequence: CASASGAGGSYEQYF.

The chain uses TRBV6-5 and TRBJ2-7; TRBD1 might be the D (5 bases). Germline-derived CDR1 and CDR2 are MNHEY and SVGAGI. The CDR3 consists of 14 residues. Trimming cost V 6 bases and J 1 base, with 13 bases left between them. The CDR3 sequence is CASSPAGHSYEQYF. The CDR3 coding sequence is TGTGCCAGCAGCCCCGCAGGGCATTCCTACGAGCAGTACTTC.

The J gene is TRBJ1-1, the V gene TRBV5-1; D uncertain. Germline-derived CDR1 and CDR2 are SGHRS and YFSETQ. V was cut by 0 bases and J by 0 bases, with 6 bases left in between. The length of the CDR3 is 14 residues. CDR3 in amino acids: CASSLGLLNTEAFF. CDR3 in DNA: TGCGCCAGCAGCTTGGGACTGCTGAACACTGAAGCTTTCTTT. Full variable domain (remainder filled in from reference TRBV5-1 and TRBJ1-1): KAGVTQTPRYLIKTRGQQVTLSCSPISGHRSVSWYQQTPGQGLQFLFEYFSETQRNKGNFPGRFSGRQFSNSRSEMNVSTLELGDSALYLCASSLGLLNTEAFFGQGTRLTVV.